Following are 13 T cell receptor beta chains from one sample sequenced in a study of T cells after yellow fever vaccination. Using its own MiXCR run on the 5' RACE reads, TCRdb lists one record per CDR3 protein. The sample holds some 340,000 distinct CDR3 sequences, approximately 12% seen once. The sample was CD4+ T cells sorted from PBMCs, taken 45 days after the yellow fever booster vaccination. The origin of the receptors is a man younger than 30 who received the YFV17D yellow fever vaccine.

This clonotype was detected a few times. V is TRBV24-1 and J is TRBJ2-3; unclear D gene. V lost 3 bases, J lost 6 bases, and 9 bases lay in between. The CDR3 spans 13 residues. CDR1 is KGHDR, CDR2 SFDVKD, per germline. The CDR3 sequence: CATSDGYSDTQYF. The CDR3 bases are TGTGCCACCAGTGATGGATATAGCGATACGCAGTATTTT.

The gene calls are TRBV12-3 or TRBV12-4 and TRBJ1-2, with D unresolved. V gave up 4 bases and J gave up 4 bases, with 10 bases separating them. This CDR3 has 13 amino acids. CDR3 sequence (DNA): TGTGCCAGCAGTTACCCTCGAGGCTATGGCTACACCTTC. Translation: CASSYPRGYGYTF.

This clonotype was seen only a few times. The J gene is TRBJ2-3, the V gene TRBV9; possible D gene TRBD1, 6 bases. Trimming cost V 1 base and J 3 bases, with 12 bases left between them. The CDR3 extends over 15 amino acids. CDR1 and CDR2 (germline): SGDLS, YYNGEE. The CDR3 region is CASSVTWGLTDTQYF. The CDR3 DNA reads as TGTGCCAGCAGCGTAACGTGGGGGCTGACAGATACGCAGTATTTT.

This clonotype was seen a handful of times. CDR3 region: CSVPGQGRLGNTIYF. As DNA, the CDR3 is TGCAGTGTCCCAGGACAGGGGCGATTGGGAAACACCATATATTTT. The chain joins TRBV20-1 to TRBJ1-3, with 9 bases lining up with TRBD1. The CDR3 totals 15 residues. CDR1 is DFQATT, CDR2 SNEGSKA, per germline (reference sequence). The V segment lost 7 bases and the J segment 4 bases; nucleotides outside the gene matches: 11.

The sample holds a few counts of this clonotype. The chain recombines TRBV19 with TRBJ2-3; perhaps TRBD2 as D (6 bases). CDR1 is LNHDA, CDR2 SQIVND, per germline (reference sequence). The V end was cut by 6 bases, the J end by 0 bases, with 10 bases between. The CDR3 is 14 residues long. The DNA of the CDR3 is TGTGCCAGTAGGAGGGGACTCAGCACAGATACGCAGTATTTT. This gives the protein CASRRGLSTDTQYF.

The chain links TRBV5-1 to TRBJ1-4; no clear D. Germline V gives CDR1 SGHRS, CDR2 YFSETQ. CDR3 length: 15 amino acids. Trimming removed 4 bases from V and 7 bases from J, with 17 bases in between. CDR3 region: CASSPREGLSEKLFF. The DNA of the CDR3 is TGCGCCAGCAGCCCTCGGGAAGGGTTAAGTGAAAAACTGTTTTTT.

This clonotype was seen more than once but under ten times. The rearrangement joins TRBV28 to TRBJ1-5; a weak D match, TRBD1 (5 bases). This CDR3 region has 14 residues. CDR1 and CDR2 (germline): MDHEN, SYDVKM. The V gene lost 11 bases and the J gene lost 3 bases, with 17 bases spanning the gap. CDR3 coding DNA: TGTGCCGGTGGGCGGGCAGGGCCCAATCAGCCCCAGCATTTT. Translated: CAGGRAGPNQPQHF.

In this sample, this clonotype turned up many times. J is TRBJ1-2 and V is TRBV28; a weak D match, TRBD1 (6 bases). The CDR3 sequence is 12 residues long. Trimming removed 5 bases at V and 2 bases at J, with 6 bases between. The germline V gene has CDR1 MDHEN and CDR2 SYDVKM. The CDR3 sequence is CASSRGNYGYTF. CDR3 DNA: TGTGCCAGCAGTAGGGGGAACTATGGCTACACCTTC.

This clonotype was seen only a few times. The DNA of the CDR3 is TGTGCCAGCAGCGCCAGGGCAGGGGCCCTCAATCAGCCCCAGCATTTT. Translation: CASSARAGALNQPQHF. V and J are TRBV2 and TRBJ1-5; perhaps TRBD1 as D (6 bases). The CDR3 extends over 16 amino acids. V was shortened by 6 bases and J by 3 bases, with 18 bases between the two germline ends. Germline V gives CDR1 SNHLY, CDR2 FYNNEI.

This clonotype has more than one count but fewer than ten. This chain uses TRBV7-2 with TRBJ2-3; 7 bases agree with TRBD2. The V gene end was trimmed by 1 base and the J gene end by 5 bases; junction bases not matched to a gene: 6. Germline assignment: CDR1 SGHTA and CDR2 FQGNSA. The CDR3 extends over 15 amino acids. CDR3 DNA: TGTGCCAGCAGCTTAGACGGGGGGAGGAGAGATACGCAGTATTTT. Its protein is CASSLDGGRRDTQYF.

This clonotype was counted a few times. This chain's CDR3 is CASRKWTGPNTGELFF. Here the CDR3 DNA reads TGTGCCAGCAGGAAATGGACAGGGCCCAACACCGGGGAGCTGTTTTTT. The chain combines TRBV12-3 or TRBV12-4 with TRBJ2-2; 8 nucleotides match TRBD1. The V segment lost 6 bases and the J segment 2 bases; nucleotides outside the gene matches: 8. The CDR3 is 16 amino acids.

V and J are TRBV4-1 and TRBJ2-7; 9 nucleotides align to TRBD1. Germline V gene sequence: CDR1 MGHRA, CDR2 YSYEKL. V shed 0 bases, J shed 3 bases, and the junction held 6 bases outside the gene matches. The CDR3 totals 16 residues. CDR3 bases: TGCGCCAGCAGCCAAGATCTGGGGACAGGGCTCTACGAGCAGTACTTC. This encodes CASSQDLGTGLYEQYF.

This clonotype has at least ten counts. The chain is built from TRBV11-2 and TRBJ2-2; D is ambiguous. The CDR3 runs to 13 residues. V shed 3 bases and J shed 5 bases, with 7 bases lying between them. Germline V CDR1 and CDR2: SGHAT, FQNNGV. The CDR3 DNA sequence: TGTGCCAGCAGCTTTTATGCGACCGGGGAGCTGTTTTTT. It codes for CASSFYATGELFF.